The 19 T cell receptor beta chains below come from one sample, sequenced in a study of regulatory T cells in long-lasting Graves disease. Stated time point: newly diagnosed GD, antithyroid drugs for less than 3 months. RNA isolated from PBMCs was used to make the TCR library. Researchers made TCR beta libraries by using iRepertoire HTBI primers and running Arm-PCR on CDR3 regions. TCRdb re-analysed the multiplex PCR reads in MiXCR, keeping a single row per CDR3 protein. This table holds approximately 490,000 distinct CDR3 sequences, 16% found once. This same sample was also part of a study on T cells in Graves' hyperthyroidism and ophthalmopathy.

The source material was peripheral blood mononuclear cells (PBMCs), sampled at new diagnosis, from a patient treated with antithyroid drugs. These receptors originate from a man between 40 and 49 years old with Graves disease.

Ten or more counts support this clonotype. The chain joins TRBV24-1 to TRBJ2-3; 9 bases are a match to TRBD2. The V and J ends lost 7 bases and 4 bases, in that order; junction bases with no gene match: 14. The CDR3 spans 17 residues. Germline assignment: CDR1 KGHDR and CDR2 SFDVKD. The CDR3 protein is CATRGINSGSGADTQYF. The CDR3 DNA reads TGTGCCACCAGGGGGATTAATAGCGGGAGCGGTGCAGATACGCAGTATTTT.

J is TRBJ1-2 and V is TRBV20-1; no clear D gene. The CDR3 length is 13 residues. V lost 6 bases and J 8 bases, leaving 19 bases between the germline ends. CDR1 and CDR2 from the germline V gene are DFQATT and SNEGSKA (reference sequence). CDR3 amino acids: CSALKPGSFGYTF. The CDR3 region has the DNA TGCAGTGCCCTTAAGCCTGGATCGTTCGGCTACACCTTC.

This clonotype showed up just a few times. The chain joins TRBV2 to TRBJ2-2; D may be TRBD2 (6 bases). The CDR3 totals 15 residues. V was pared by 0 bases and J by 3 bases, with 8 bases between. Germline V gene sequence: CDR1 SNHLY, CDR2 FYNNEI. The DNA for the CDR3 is TGTGCCAGCAGTGAAGCTGGCGGGGACACCGGGGAGCTGTTTTTT. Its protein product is CASSEAGGDTGELFF.

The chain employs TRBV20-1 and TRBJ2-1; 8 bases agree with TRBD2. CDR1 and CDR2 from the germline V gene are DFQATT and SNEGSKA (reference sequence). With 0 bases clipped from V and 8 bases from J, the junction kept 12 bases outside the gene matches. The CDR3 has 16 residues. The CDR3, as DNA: TGCAGTGCTAGAGACCCCCTCAGCGGGAGTTGGGATGAGCAGTTCTTC. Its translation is CSARDPLSGSWDEQFF.

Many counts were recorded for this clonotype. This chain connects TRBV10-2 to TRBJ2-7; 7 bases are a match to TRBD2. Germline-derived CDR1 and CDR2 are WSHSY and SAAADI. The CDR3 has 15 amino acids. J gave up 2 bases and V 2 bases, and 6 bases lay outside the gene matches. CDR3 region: CASSEAGGSAYEQYF. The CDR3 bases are TGCGCCAGCAGTGAGGCGGGCGGGAGTGCCTACGAGCAGTACTTC.

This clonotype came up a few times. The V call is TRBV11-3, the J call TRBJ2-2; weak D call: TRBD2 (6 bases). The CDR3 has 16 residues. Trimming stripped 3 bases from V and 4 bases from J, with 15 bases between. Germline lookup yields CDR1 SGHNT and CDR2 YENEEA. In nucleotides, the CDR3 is TGTGCCAGCAGCTTTCTCGGCGGGACCCTCACCGGGGAGCTGTTTTTT. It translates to CASSFLGGTLTGELFF.

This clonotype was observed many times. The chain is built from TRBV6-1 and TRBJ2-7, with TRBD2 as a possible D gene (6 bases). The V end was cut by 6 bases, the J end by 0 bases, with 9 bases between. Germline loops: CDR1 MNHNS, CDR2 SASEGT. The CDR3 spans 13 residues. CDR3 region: CASRWTTSYEQYF. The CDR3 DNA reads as TGTGCCAGCAGATGGACTACCTCCTACGAGCAGTACTTC.

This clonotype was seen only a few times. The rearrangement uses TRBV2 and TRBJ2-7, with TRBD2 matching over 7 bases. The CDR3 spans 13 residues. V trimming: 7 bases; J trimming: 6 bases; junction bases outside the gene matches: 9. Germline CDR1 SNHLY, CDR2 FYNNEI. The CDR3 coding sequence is TGTGCCAGCAAACGACTAGCCGACGTCGAGCAGTACTTC. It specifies CASKRLADVEQYF.

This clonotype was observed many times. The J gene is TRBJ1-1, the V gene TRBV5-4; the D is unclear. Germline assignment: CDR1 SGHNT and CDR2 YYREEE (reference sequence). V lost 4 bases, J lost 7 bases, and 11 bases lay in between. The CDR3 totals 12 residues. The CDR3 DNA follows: TGTGCCAGCAGCGGCTCAGCTGGTGAAGCTTTCTTT. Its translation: CASSGSAGEAFF. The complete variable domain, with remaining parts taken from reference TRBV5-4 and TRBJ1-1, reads ETGVTQSPTHLIKTRGQQVTLRCSSQSGHNTVSWYQQALGQGPQFIFQYYREEENGRGNFPPRFSGLQFPNYSSELNVNALELDDSALYLCASSGSAGEAFFGQGTRLTVV.

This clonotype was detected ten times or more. This chain's CDR3 is CASSSGQDADTQYF. The CDR3 DNA sequence: TGTGCCAGCAGCTCGGGACAGGATGCAGATACGCAGTATTTT. The chain joins TRBV7-9 to TRBJ2-3, with 8 bases that match TRBD1. Looked up from germline, CDR1 is SEHNR and CDR2 is FQNEAQ (reference sequence). This CDR3 spans 14 amino acids. V was pared by 4 bases and J by 4 bases, with 4 bases of the junction left unmatched.

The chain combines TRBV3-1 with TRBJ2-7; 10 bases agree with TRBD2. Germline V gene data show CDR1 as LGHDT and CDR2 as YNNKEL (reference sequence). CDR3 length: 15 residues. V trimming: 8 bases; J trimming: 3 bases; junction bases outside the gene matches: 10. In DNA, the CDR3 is TGTGCCAGCTCGATTAGTAGCGGGGGGAGCTACGAGCAGTACTTC. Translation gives CASSISSGGSYEQYF.

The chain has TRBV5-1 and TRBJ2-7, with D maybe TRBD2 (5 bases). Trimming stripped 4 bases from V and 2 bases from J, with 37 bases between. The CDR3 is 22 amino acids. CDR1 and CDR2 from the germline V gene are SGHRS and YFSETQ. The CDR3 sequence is CASSIQPPDPTTRRFRAYEQYF. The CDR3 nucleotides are TGCGCCAGCAGCATACAGCCCCCGGACCCGACTACACGACGATTCCGAGCCTACGAGCAGTACTTC.

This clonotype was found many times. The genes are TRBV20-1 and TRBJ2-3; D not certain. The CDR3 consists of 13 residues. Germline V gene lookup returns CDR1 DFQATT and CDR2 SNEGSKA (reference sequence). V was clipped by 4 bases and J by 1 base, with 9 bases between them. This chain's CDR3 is CSANLVGTDTQYF. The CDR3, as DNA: TGCAGTGCTAACCTCGTTGGCACAGATACGCAGTATTTT.

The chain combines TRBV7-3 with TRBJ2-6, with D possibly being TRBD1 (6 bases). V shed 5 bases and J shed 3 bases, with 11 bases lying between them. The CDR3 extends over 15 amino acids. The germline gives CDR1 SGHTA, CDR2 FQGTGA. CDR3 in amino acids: CASSPQGYGANVLTF. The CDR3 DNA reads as TGTGCCAGCAGCCCGCAGGGGTATGGGGCCAACGTCCTGACTTTC.

This CDR3 is CASSVAPEYEQYF. CDR3 coding DNA: TGTGCCAGCAGCGTAGCTCCGGAGTACGAGCAGTACTTC. The chain uses TRBV9 and TRBJ2-7; no clear D gene. V lost 0 bases and J 4 bases, leaving 8 bases between the germline ends. Looked up from germline, CDR1 is SGDLS and CDR2 is YYNGEE. This CDR3 is built from 13 residues.

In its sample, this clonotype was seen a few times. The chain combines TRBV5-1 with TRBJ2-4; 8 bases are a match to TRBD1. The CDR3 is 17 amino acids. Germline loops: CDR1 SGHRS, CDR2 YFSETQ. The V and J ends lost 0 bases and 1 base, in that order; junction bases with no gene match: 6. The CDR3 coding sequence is TGCGCCAGCAGCTTGGCCATCGGACAGGGTGCCAAAAACATTCAGTACTTC. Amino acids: CASSLAIGQGAKNIQYF. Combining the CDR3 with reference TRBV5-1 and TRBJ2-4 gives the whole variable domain KAGVTQTPRYLIKTRGQQVTLSCSPISGHRSVSWYQQTPGQGLQFLFEYFSETQRNKGNFPGRFSGRQFSNSRSEMNVSTLELGDSALYLCASSLAIGQGAKNIQYFGAGTRLSVL.

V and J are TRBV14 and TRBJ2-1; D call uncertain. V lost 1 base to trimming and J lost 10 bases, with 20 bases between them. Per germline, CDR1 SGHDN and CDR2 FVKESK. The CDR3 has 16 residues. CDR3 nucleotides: TGTGCCAGCAGCCAAGTCGGCGGATCCGGTGTGGGGGAGCAGTTCTTC. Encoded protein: CASSQVGGSGVGEQFF.

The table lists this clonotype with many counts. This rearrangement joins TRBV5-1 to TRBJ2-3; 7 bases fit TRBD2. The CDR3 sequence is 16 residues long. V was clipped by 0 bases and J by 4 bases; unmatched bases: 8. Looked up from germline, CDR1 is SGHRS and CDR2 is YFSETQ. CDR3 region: CASSLGAGSSPDTQYF. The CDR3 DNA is TGCGCCAGCAGCTTGGGAGCGGGATCCTCCCCAGATACGCAGTATTTT.

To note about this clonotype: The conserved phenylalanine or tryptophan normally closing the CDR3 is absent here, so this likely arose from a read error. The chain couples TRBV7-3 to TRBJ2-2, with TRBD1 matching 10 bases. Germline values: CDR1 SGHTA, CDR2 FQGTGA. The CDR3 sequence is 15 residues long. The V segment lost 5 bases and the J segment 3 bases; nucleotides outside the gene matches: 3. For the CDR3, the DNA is TGTGCCAGCAGCCGACAGGGGGCGGACACCGGGGAGCTGTTTCTT. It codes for CASSRQGADTGELFL.